The 2 T cell receptor beta chains below all came from one sample that was sequenced in a study of PD-1 blockade in classical Hodgkin lymphoma. Clones were sequenced by immunoSEQ multiplex PCR, and TCRdb holds only the in-frame ones, with some missing. The repertoire holds about 94,000 clones, roughly 87% seen once, with about 10% in the top ten. The patients all showed relapse after autologous stem cell transplantation, while their brentuximab vedotin exposure varied. Specimen: peripheral blood mononuclear cells (PBMCs), collected before the second cycle of nivolumab. The receptors come from a human donor with classical Hodgkin lymphoma.

The V and J genes are TRBV28 and TRBJ2-1; D is tentatively TRBD1 or TRBD2 (6 bases each). V dropped 3 bases and J dropped 7 bases, with 10 bases sitting between them. CDR1 and CDR2 from the germline V gene are MDHEN and SYDVKM. CDR3 size: 13 residues. In DNA form, the CDR3 reads TGTGCCAGCAGTTTCCGGAGGGGGAATGAGCAGTTCTTC. Translating gives CASSFRRGNEQFF.

This chain links TRBV28 with TRBJ2-1; 9 bases agree with TRBD1. The germline gives CDR1 MDHEN, CDR2 SYDVKM. The trim removed 3 bases at V and 15 bases at J, leaving 6 bases unmatched. The CDR3 covers 12 residues. CDR3 sequence (DNA): TGTGCCAGCAGTTTGAACAGGGGGCAACCGTTCTTC. It codes for CASSLNRGQPFF.